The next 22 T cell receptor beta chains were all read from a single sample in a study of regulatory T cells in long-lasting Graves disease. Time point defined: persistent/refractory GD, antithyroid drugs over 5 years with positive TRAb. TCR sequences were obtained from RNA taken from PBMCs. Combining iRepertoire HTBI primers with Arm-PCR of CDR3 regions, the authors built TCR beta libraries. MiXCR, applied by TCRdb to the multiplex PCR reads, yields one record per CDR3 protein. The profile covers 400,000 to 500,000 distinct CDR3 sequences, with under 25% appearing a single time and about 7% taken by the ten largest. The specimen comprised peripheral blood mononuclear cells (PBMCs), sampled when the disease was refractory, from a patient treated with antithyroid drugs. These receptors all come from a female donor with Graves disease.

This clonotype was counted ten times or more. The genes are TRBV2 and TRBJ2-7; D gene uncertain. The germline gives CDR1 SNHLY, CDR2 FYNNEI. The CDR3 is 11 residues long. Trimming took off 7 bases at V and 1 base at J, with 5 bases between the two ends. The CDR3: CASILSYEQYF. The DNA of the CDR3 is TGTGCCAGCATACTATCCTACGAGCAGTACTTC.

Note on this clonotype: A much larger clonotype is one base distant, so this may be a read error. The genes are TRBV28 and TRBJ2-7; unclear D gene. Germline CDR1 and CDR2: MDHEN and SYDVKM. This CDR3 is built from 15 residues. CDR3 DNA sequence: TGTGCCAGCAGTTTATCCAGACTGAAAGTCTACGAGCAGTGCTTC. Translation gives CASSLSRLKVYEQCF. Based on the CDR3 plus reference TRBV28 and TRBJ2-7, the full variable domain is DVKVTQSSRYLVKRTGEKVFLECVQDMDHENMFWYRQDPGLGLRLIYFSYDVKMKEKGDIPEGYSVSREKKERFSLILESASTNQTSMYLCASSLSRLKVYEQCFGPGTRLTVT.

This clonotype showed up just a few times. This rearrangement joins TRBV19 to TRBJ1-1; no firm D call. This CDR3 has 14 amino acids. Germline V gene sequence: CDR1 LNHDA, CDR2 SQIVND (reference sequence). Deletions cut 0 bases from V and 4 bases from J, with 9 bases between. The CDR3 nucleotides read TGTGCCAGTAGTATAGATGGGCAGGTCACTGAAGCTTTCTTT. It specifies CASSIDGQVTEAFF.

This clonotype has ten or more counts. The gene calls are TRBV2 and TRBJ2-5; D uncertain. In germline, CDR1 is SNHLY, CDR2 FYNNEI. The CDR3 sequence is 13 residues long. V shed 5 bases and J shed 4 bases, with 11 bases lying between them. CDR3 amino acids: CASSKSNRETQYF. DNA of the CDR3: TGTGCCAGCAGTAAAAGTAATCGAGAGACCCAGTACTTC.

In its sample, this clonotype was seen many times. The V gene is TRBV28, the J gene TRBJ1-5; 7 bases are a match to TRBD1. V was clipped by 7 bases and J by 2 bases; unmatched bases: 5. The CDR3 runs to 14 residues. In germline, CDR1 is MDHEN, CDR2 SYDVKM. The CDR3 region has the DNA TGTGCCAGCAAGCTAGACAGGGGCAATCAGCCCCAGCATTTT. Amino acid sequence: CASKLDRGNQPQHF.

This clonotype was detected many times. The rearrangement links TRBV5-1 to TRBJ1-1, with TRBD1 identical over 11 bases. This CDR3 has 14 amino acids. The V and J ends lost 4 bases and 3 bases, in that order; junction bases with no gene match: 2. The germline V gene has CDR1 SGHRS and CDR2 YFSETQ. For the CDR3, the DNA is TGCGCCAGCAGCAAGGGACAGGGGGACACTGAAGCTTTCTTT. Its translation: CASSKGQGDTEAFF.

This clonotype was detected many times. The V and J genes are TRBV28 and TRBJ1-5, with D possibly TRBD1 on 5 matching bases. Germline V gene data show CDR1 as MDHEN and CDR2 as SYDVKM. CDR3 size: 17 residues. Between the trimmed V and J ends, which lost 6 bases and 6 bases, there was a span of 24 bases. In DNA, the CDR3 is TGTGCCAGCAGCCCCCCTTCAATCAGGGCGTTGGCTCAGCCCCAGCATTTT. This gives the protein CASSPPSIRALAQPQHF.

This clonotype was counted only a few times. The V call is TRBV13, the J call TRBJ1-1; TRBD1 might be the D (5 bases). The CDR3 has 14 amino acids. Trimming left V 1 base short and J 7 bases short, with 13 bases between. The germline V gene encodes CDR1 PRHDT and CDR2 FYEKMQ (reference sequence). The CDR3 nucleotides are TGTGCCAGCAGCTTAGTCAGGGTCGTTGGTGAAGCTTTCTTT. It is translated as CASSLVRVVGEAFF.

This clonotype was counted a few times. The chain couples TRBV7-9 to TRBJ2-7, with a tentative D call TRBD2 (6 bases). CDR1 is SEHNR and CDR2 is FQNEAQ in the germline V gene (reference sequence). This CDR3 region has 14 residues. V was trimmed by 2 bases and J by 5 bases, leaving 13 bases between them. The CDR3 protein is CASSLSWEADEQYF. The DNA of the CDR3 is TGTGCCAGCAGCTTAAGCTGGGAGGCCGACGAGCAGTACTTC. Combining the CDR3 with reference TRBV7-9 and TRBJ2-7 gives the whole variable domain DTGVSQNPRHKITKRGQNVTFRCDPISEHNRLYWYRQTLGQGPEFLTYFQNEAQLEKSRLLSDRFSAERPKGSFSTLEIQRTEQGDSAMYLCASSLSWEADEQYFGPGTRLTVT.

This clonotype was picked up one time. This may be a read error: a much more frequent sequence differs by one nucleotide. CDR3 protein: CGVEPADGYTF. The CDR3 bases are TGCGGCGTTGAGCCGGCGGACGGCTACACCTTC. The V and J genes are TRBV29-1 and TRBJ1-2; no firm D call. The CDR3 has 11 amino acids. The germline V gene has CDR1 SQVTM and CDR2 ANQGSEA.

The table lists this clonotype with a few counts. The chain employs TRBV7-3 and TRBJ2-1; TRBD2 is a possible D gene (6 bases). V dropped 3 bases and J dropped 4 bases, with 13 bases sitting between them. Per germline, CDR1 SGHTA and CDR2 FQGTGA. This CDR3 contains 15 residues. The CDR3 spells CASSLGGDPYNEQFF. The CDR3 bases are TGTGCCAGCAGCTTGGGCGGGGACCCTTACAATGAGCAGTTCTTC.

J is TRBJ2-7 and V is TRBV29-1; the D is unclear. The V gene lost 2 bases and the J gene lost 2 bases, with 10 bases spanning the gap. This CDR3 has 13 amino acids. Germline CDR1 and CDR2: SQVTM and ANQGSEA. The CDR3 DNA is TGCAGCGTTGAAATAGCCGGAACCTACGAGCAGTACTTC. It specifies CSVEIAGTYEQYF.

The CDR3 DNA reads TGTGCCAGCATTTACCTGGCCGGGGGGAACACTGAAGCTTTCTTT. Its translation: CASIYLAGGNTEAFF. This chain connects TRBV7-9 to TRBJ1-1; possibly TRBD1 for D (5 bases). V was trimmed by 7 bases and J by 1 base, leaving 16 bases between them. The CDR3 length is 15 residues. Per germline, CDR1 SEHNR and CDR2 FQNEAQ (reference sequence).

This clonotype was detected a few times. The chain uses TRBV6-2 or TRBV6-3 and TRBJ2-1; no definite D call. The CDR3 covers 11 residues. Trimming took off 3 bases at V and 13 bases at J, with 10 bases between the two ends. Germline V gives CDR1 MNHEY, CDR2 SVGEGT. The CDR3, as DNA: TGTGCCAGCAGTTATTTAACAGTTCAGTTCTTC. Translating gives CASSYLTVQFF.

Written as DNA, the CDR3 is TGTGCCAGCAGCGTAACGGGGACCGCCGCCTACGAGCAGTACTTC. Protein sequence: CASSVTGTAAYEQYF. J is TRBJ2-7 and V is TRBV9; D possibly uses TRBD1 or TRBD2 (5 bases each). The germline V and J ends were trimmed by 1 base and 2 bases, with 13 bases remaining between them. The CDR3 covers 15 residues. The germline CDR1 and CDR2 sequences are SGDLS and YYNGEE.

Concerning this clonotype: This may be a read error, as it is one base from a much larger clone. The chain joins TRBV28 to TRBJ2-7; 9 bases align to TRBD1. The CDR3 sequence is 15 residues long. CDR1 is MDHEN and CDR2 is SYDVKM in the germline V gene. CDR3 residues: CASSLPGQGMDERYF. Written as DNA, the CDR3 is TGTGCCAGCAGTTTACCCGGACAGGGGATGGACGAGCGGTACTTC.

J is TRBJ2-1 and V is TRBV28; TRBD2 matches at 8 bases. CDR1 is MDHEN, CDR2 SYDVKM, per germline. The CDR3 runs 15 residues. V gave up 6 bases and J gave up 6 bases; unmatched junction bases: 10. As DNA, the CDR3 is TGTGCCAGCAGACCTTTCGGGACTAGGGGCAATGAGCAGTTCTTC. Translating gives CASRPFGTRGNEQFF.

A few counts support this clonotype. The CDR3 reads CASSLAQGNGYTF. The CDR3 DNA follows: TGTGCCAGCAGTCTAGCACAGGGCAACGGCTACACCTTC. The chain combines TRBV6-1 with TRBJ1-2; D might be TRBD1 (6 bases). Germline V lookup: CDR1 MNHNS, CDR2 SASEGT. The CDR3 sequence is 13 residues long. The V end was cut by 5 bases, the J end by 8 bases, with 15 bases between.

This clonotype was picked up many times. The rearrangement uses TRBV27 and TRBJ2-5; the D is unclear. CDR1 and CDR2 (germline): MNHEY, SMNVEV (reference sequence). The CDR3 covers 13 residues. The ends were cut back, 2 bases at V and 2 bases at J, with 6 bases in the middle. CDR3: CASSLRPQETQYF. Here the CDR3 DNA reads TGTGCCAGCAGTTTACGCCCGCAAGAGACCCAGTACTTC.

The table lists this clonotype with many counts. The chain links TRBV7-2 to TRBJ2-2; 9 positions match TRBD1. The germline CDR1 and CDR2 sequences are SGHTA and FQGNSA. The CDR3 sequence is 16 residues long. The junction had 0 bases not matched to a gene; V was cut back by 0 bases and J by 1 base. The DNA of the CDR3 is TGTGCCAGCAGCTTAGCGGGACAGGGGAACACCGGGGAGCTGTTTTTT. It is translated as CASSLAGQGNTGELFF.

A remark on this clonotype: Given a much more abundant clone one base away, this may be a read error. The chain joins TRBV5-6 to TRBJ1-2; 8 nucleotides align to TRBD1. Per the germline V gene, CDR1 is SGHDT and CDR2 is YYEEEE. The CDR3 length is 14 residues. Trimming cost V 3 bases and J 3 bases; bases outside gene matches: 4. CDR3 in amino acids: CASSSDREDYGYTF. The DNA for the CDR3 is TGTGCCAGCAGCTCGGACAGGGAGGACTATGGCTACACCTTC.

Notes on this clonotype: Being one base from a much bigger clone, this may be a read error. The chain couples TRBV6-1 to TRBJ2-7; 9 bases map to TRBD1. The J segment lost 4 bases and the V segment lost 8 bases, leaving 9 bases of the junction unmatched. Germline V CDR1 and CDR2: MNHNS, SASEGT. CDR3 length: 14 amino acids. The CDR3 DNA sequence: TGTGCCAGCCTTCATTTGGACAGGGGATACGAGCAGTACTTC. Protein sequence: CASLHLDRGYEQYF.